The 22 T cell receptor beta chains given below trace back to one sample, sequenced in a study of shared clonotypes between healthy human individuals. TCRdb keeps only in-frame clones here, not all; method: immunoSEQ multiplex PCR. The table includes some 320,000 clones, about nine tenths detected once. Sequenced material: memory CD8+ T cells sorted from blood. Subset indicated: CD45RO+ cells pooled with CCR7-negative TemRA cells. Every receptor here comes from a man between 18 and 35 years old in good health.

The CDR3 DNA is TGTGCCAGCAGCCAACTTGACGTCTCCTACGAGCAGTACTTC. Translating gives CASSQLDVSYEQYF. The chain uses TRBV9 and TRBJ2-7; D is ambiguous. The CDR3 runs to 14 residues. The germline gives CDR1 SGDLS, CDR2 YYNGEE. With 4 bases removed from V and 0 bases from J, the gap between germline ends came to 11 bases.

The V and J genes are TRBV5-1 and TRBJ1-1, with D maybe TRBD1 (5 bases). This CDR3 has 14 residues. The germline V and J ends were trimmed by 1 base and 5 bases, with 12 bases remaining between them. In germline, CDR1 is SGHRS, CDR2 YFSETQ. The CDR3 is CASSLSGGSTEAFF. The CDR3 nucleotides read TGCGCCAGCAGCTTGTCTGGGGGTTCGACTGAAGCTTTCTTT.

The CDR3 nucleotides are TGCGCCAGCAGCCAGGGTTACTCCTACGAGCAGTACTTC. It yields the protein CASSQGYSYEQYF. V is TRBV4-1 and J is TRBJ2-7; D is undetermined. CDR1 MGHRA and CDR2 YSYEKL come from the germline V gene. The V end was cut by 3 bases, the J end by 0 bases, with 6 bases between. This CDR3 is built from 13 residues.

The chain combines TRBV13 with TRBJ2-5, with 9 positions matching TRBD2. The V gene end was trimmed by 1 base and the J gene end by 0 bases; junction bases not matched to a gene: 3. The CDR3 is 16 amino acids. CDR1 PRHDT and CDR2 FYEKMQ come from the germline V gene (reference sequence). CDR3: CASSLVIAGDQETQYF. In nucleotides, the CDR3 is TGTGCCAGCAGCTTAGTAATAGCGGGGGACCAAGAGACCCAGTACTTC.

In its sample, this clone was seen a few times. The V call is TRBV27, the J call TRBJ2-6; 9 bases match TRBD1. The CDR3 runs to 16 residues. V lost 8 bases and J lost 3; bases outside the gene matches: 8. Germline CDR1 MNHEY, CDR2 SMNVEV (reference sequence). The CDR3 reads CASGPTGGFGANVLTF. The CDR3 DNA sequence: TGTGCCAGCGGTCCCACAGGGGGCTTTGGGGCCAACGTCCTGACTTTC.

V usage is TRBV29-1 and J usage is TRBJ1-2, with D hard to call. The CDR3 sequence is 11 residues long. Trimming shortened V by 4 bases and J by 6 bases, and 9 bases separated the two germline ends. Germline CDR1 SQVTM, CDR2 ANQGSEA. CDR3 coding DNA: TGCAGCGTTGTACAGTGGCATGGCTACACCTTC. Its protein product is CSVVQWHGYTF.

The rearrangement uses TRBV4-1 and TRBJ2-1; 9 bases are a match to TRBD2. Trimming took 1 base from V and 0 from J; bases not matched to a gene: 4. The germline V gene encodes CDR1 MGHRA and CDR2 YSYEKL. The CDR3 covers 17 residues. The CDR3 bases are TGCGCCAGCAGCCAAGCTAGCGGGACTAGCTCCTACAATGAGCAGTTCTTC. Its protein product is CASSQASGTSSYNEQFF.

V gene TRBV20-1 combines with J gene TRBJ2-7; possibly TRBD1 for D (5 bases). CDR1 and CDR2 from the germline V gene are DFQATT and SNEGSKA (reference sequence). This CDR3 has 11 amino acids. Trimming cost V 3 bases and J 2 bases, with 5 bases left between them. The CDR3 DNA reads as TGCAGTGCTAGGGACACCTACGAGCAGTACTTC. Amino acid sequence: CSARDTYEQYF.

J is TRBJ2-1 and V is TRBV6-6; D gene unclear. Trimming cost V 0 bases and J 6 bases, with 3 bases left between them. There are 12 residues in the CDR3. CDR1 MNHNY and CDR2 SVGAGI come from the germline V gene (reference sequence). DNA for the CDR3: TGTGCCAGCAGTTACTCGAGCAATGAGCAGTTCTTC. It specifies CASSYSSNEQFF.

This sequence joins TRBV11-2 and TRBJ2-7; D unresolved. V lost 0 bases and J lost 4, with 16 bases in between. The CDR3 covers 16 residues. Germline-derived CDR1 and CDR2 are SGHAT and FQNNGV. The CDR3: CASSLDLRVLSYEQYF. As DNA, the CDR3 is TGTGCCAGCAGCTTAGATCTAAGGGTATTAAGTTACGAGCAGTACTTC.

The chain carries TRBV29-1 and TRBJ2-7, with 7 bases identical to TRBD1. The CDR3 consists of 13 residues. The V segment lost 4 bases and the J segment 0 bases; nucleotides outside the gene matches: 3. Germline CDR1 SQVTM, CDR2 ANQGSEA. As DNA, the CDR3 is TGCAGCGTTGTGGACAGGCACTCCTACGAGCAGTACTTC. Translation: CSVVDRHSYEQYF.

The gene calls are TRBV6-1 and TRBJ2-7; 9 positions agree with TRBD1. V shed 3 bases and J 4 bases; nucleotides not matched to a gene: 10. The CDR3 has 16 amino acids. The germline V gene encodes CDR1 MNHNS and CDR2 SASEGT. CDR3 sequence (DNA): TGTGCCAGCAGTGAGGGTAACGACAGGGGGAAATACGAGCAGTACTTC. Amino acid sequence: CASSEGNDRGKYEQYF.

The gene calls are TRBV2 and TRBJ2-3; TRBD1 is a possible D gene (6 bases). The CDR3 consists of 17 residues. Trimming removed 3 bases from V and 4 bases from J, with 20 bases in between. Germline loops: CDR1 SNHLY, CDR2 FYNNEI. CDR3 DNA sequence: TGTGCCAGCAGTGACCCTTTACAGGGTCTAGGGCCAGATACGCAGTATTTT. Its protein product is CASSDPLQGLGPDTQYF. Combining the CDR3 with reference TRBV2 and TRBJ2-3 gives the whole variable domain EPEVTQTPSHQVTQMGQEVILRCVPISNHLYFYWYRQILGQKVEFLVSFYNNEISEKSEIFDDQFSVERPDGSNFTLKIRSTKLEDSAMYFCASSDPLQGLGPDTQYFGPGTRLTVL.

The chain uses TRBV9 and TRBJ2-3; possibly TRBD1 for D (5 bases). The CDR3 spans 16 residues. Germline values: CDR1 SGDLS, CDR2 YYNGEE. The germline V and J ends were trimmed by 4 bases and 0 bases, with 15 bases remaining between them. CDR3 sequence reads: CASSHTTESSTDTQYF. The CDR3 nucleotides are TGTGCCAGCAGCCATACGACAGAATCTAGCACAGATACGCAGTATTTT.

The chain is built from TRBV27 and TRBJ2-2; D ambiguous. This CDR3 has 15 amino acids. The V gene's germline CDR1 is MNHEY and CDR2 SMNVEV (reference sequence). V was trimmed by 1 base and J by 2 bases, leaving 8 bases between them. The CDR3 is CASSLFGANTGELFF. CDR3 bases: TGTGCCAGCAGTTTATTTGGAGCTAACACCGGGGAGCTGTTTTTT.

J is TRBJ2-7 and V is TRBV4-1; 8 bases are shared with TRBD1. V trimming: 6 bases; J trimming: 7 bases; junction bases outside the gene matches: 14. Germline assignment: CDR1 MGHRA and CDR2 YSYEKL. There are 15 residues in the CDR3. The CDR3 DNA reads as TGCGCCAGCAGTACTCTAGCGCAGGGGGCGGAAGAGCAGTACTTC. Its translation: CASSTLAQGAEEQYF.

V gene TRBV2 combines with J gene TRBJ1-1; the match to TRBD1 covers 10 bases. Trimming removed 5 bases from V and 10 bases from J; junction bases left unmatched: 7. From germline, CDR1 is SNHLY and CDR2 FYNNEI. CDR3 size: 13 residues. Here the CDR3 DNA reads TGTGCCAGCAGTCCGACAGGGGGCCAAATAGCTTTCTTT. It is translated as CASSPTGGQIAFF. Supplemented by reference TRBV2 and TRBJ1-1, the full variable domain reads EPEVTQTPSHQVTQMGQEVILRCVPISNHLYFYWYRQILGQKVEFLVSFYNNEISEKSEIFDDQFSVERPDGSNFTLKIRSTKLEDSAMYFCASSPTGGQIAFFGQGTRLTVV.

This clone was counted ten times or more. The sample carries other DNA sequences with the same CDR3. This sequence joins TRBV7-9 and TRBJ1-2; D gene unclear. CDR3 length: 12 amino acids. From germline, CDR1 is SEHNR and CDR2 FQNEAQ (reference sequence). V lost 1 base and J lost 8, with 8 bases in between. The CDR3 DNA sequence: TGTGCCAGCAGCTTAGATGAAGACGGCTACACCTTC. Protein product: CASSLDEDGYTF.

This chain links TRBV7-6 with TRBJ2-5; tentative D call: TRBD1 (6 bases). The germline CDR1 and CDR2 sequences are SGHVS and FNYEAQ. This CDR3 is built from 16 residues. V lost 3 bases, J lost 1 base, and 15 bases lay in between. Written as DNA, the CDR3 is TGTGCCAGCAGCTTCTTCCTGACAGGAAGCCAAGAGACCCAGTACTTC. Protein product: CASSFFLTGSQETQYF.

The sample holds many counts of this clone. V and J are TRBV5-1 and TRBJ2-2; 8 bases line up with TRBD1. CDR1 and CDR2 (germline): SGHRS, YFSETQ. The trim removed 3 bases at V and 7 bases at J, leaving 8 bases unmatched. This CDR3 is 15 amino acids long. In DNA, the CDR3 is TGCGCCAGCAGCTCCGGGACAGGAGGGGTCGGGGAGCTGTTTTTT. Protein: CASSSGTGGVGELFF.

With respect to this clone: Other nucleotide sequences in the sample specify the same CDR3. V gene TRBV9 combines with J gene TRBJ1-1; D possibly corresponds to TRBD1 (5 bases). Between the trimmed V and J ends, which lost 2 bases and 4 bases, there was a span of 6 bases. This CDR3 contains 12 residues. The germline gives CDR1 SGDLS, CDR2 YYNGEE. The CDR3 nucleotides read TGTGCCAGCAGCGTCGGGGGCACTGAAGCTTTCTTT. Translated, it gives CASSVGGTEAFF.

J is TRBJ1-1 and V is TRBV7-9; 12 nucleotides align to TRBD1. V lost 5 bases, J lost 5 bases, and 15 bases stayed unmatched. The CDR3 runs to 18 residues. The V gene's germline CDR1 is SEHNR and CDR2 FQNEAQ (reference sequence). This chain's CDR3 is CASSPSGTGGSLGTEAFF. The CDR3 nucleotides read TGTGCCAGCAGCCCCTCGGGGACAGGGGGCAGTTTAGGGACTGAAGCTTTCTTT.